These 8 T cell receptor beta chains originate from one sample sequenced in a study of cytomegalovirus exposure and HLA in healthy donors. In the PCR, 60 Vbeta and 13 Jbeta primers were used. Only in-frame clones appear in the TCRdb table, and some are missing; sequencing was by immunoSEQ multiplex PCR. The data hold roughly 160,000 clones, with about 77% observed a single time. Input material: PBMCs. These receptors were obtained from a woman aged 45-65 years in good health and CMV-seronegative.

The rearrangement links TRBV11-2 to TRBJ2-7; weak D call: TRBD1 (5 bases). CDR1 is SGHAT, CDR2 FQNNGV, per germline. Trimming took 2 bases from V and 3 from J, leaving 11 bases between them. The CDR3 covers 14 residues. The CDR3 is CASSLYSGIYEQYF. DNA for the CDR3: TGTGCCAGCAGCTTATATTCAGGGATCTACGAGCAGTACTTC.

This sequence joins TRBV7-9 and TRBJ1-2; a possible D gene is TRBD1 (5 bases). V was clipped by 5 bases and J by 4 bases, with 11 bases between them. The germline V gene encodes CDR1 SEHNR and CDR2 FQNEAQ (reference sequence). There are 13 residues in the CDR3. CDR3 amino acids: CASSPQGVYGYTF. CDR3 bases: TGTGCCAGCAGCCCCCAAGGGGTCTATGGCTACACCTTC.

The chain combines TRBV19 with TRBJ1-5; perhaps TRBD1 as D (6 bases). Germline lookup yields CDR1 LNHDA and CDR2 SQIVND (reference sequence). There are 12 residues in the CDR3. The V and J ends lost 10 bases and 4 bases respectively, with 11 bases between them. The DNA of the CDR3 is TGTGCCACCGGACAGCCAAATCAGCCCCAGCATTTT. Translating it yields CATGQPNQPQHF.

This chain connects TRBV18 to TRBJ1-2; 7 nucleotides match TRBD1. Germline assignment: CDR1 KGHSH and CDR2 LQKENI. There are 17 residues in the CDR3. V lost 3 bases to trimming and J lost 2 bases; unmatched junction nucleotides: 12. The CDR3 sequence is CASSPQGQTRRNYGYTF. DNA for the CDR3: TGTGCCAGCTCACCCCAGGGACAGACTCGGCGAAACTATGGCTACACCTTC.

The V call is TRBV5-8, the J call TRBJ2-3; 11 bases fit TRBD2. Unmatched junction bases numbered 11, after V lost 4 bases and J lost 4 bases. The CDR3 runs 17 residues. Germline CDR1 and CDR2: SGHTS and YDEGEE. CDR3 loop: CASSDRVLAGVSDTQYF. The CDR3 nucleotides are TGTGCCAGCAGCGACAGAGTACTAGCGGGAGTCTCAGATACGCAGTATTTT.

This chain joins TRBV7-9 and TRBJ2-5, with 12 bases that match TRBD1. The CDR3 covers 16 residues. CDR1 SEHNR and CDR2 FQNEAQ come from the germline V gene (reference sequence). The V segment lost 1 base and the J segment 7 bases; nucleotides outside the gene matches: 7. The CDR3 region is CASSLVWDRGHGTQYF. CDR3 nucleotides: TGTGCCAGCAGCTTAGTTTGGGACAGGGGGCATGGGACCCAGTACTTC.

Here the CDR3 reads CASSVDTGGYGYTF. The CDR3 DNA reads TGTGCCAGCAGCGTAGACACAGGGGGCTATGGCTACACCTTC. The chain links TRBV9 to TRBJ1-2; 8 bases agree with TRBD1. The V gene end was trimmed by 0 bases and the J gene end by 4 bases; junction bases not matched to a gene: 2. The CDR3 is 14 residues long. CDR1 is SGDLS, CDR2 YYNGEE, per germline.

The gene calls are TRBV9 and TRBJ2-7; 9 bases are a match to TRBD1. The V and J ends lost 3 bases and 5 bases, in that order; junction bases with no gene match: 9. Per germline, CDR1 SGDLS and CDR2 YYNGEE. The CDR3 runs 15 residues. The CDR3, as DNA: TGTGCCAGCAGCGGGTCCGGGACAGGGCGGAACGAGCAGTACTTC. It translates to CASSGSGTGRNEQYF. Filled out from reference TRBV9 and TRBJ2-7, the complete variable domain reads DSGVTQTPKHLITATGQRVTLRCSPRSGDLSVYWYQQSLDQGLQFLIQYYNGEERAKGNILERFSAQQFPDLHSELNLSSLELGDSALYFCASSGSGTGRNEQYFGPGTRLTVT.